What follows are 8 T cell receptor beta chains derived from one specimen sequenced in a study of radiotherapy plus CTLA-4 blockade in lung cancer. Generated by immunoSEQ multiplex PCR, the TCRdb table keeps only in-frame clones and is missing some. The sample gives about 80,000 clones, around 78% of which show up once; approximately 22% is in the top ten. The sample in question was peripheral blood, obtained from a patient treated with radiotherapy plus ipilimumab. The source of these receptors is a human donor with non-small cell lung cancer whose response to radiotherapy plus ipilimumab could not be evaluated. Some clones in this sample may be carry-over from other donors' samples.

This chain uses TRBV28 with TRBJ2-1; 8 bases align to TRBD1. This CDR3 has 15 amino acids. The germline CDR1 and CDR2 sequences are MDHEN and SYDVKM. Losses at the gene ends were 5 bases for V and 9 bases for J; bases not matched to a gene: 12. The CDR3 here is CASSPAGTGKGEQFF. CDR3 bases: TGTGCCAGCAGTCCTGCGGGGACAGGTAAAGGTGAGCAGTTCTTC.

This clone was recorded only once. The rearrangement links TRBV29-1 to TRBJ2-1; 11 bases line up with TRBD2. The CDR3 is made up of 14 amino acids. The V and J ends lost 7 bases and 6 bases, in that order; junction bases with no gene match: 8. Germline V gene lookup returns CDR1 SQVTM and CDR2 ANQGSEA. The CDR3 sequence: CSAVRLAGRNEQFF. The CDR3 DNA sequence: TGCAGCGCCGTGAGACTAGCGGGGCGCAATGAGCAGTTCTTC.

This clone has more than one count but fewer than ten. The rearrangement links TRBV7-7 to TRBJ2-3, with 9 bases fitting TRBD1. Germline loops: CDR1 SSHAT, CDR2 FNYEAQ (reference sequence). This CDR3 is built from 14 residues. The CDR3 here is CASARDRAEDTQYF. Written as DNA, the CDR3 is TGTGCTAGCGCCCGGGACAGGGCGGAGGATACGCAGTATTTT.

This chain uses TRBV5-6 with TRBJ1-6; a weak D match, TRBD1 (5 bases). V lost 2 bases, J lost 6 bases, and 9 bases lay in between. Germline CDR1 is SGHDT and CDR2 is YYEEEE. This CDR3 has 14 residues. The CDR3 nucleotides read TGTGCCAGCAGCTTTGGGGGGAGTAATTCACCCCTCCACTTT. Amino acids: CASSFGGSNSPLHF.

The chain joins TRBV7-2 to TRBJ2-1; D is perhaps TRBD2 (5 bases). CDR1 and CDR2 from the germline V gene are SGHTA and FQGNSA. V was cut by 8 bases and J by 4 bases, with 15 bases left in between. The CDR3 extends over 14 amino acids. The CDR3 nucleotides read TGTGCCAGCCTCGGGATGGGGAAATACAATGAGCAGTTCTTC. The encoded protein is CASLGMGKYNEQFF.

This clone has a handful of counts. Germline is not matched at one junction end, which may reflect a read error. The rearrangement links TRBV7-7 to TRBJ1-1; weak D call: TRBD1 (6 bases). This CDR3 spans 14 amino acids. Germline V lookup: CDR1 SSHAT, CDR2 FNYEAQ (reference sequence). Here the CDR3 DNA reads TGTGCTAGCAGCTTGGATGGGGGCTCCACTGAAGCTTTCTTT. Its translation is CASSLDGGSTEAFF.

The chain carries TRBV5-6 and TRBJ1-5; D gene uncertain. Germline V lookup: CDR1 SGHDT, CDR2 YYEEEE. The CDR3 consists of 16 residues. V was cut by 0 bases and J by 2 bases, with 12 bases left in between. CDR3 DNA sequence: TGTGCCAGCAGCTTGGGGCAGCCGGCGGGCAATCAGCCCCAGCATTTT. Translation: CASSLGQPAGNQPQHF.

This clone was seen more than once but under ten times. V is TRBV4-1 and J is TRBJ2-2; tentatively, D is TRBD2 (6 bases). V lost 4 bases, J lost 3 bases, and 12 bases lay in between. CDR1 and CDR2 (germline): MGHRA, YSYEKL. The CDR3 totals 15 residues. The CDR3 here is CASSPSLADTGELFF. The CDR3, as DNA: TGCGCCAGCAGCCCCTCTTTAGCGGACACCGGGGAGCTGTTTTTT.